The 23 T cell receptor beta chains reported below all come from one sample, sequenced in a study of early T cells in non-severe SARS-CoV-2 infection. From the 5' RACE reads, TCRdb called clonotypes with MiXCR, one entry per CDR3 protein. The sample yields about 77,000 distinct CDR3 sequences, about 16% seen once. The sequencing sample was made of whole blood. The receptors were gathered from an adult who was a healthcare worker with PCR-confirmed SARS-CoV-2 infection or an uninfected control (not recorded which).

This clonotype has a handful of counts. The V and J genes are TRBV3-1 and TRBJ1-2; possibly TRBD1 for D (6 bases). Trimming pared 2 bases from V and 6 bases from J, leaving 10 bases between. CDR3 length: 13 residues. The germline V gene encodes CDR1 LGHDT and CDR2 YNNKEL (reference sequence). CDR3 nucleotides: TGTGCCAGCAGCCAACTACAGGGAGATGGCTACACCTTC. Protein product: CASSQLQGDGYTF.

The CDR3 sequence is CASSPWFGPNEQYF. CDR3 DNA: TGCGCCAGCAGCCCCTGGTTTGGCCCAAACGAGCAGTACTTC. The V and J genes are TRBV5-1 and TRBJ2-7; D uncertain. CDR3 length: 14 amino acids. Germline CDR1 is SGHRS and CDR2 is YFSETQ. Trimming took 4 bases from V and 5 from J, leaving 16 bases between them.

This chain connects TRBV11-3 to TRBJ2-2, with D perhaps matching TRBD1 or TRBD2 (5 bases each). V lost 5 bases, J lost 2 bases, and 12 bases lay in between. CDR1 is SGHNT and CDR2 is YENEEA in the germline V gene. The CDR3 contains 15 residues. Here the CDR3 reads CASSPGTLNTGELFF. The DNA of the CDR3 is TGTGCCAGCAGCCCGGGGACCTTAAACACCGGGGAGCTGTTTTTT.

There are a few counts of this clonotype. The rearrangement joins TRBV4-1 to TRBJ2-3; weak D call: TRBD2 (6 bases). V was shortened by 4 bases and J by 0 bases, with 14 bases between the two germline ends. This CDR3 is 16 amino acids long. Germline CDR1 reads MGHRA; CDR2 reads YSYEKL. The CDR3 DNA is TGCGCCAGCAGCCGTGGCGAGGGACTTAGCACAGATACGCAGTATTTT. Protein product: CASSRGEGLSTDTQYF.

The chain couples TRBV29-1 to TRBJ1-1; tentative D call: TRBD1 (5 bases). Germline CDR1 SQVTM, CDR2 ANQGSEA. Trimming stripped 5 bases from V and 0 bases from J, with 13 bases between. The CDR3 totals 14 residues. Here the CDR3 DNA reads TGCAGCGTTCACCCCACAGGTATGAACACTGAAGCTTTCTTT. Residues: CSVHPTGMNTEAFF.

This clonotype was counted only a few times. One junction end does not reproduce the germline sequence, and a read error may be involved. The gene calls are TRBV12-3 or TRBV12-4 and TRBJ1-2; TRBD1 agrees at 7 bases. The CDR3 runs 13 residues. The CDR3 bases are TGTGCCAGCATTAATAATGGACAGGACCCTGCGGGCTTC. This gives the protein CASINNGQDPAGF.

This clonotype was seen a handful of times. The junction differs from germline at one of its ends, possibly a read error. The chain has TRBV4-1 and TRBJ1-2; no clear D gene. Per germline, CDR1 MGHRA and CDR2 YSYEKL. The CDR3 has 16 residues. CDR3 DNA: TGCGCCAGCAGCCAAGATTGGAAGGGAGCAAACTATGAATACAAGTTT. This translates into CASSQDWKGANYEYKF.

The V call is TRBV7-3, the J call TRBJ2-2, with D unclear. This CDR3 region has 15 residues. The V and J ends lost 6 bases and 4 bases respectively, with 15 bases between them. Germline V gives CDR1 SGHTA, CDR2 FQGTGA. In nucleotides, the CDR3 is TGTGCCAGCAGGCGACCGGGCGGAATCACCGGGGAGCTGTTTTTT. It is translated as CASRRPGGITGELFF. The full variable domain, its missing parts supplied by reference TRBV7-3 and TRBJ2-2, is GAGVSQTPSNKVTEKGKYVELRCDPISGHTALYWYRQSLGQGPEFLIYFQGTGAADDSGLPNDRFFAVRPEGSVSTLKIQRTERGDSAVYLCASRRPGGITGELFFGEGSRLTVL.

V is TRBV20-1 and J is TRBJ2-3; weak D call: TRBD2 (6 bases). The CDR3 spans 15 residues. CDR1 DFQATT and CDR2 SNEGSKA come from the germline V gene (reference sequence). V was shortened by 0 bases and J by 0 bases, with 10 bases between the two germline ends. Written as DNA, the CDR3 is TGCAGTGCTAGAGATCCCGGGGGTAGCACAGATACGCAGTATTTT. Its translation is CSARDPGGSTDTQYF.

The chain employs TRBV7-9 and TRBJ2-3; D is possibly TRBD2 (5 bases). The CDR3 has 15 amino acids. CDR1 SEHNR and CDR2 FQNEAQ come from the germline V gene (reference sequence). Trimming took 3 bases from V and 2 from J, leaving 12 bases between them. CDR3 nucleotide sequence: TGTGCCAGCAGCTTTCTACTAGGCGACACAGATACGCAGTATTTT. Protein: CASSFLLGDTDTQYF.

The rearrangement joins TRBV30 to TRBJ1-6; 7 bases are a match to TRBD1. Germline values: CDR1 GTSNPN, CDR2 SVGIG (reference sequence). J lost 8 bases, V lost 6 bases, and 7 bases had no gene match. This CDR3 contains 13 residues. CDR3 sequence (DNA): TGTGCCTGCGTAAAACAGGGGCATTCACCCCTCCACTTT. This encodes CACVKQGHSPLHF.

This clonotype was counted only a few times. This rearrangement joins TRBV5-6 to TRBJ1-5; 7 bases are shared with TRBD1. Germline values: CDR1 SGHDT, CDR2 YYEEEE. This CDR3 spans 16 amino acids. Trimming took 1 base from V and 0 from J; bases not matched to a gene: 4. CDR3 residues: CASSLKGGVSNQPQHF. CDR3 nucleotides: TGTGCCAGCAGCTTGAAAGGGGGCGTTAGCAATCAGCCCCAGCATTTT. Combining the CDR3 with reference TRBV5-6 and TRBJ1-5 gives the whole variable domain DAGVTQSPTHLIKTRGQQVTLRCSPKSGHDTVSWYQQALGQGPQFIFQYYEEEERQRGNFPDRFSGHQFPNYSSELNVNALLLGDSALYLCASSLKGGVSNQPQHFGDGTRLSIL.

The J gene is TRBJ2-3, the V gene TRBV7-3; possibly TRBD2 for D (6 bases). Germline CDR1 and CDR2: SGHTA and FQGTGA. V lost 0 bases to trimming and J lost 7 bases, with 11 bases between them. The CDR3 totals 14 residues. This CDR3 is CASSLTPRDYTQYF. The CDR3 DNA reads TGTGCCAGCAGCTTAACCCCCAGGGACTATACGCAGTATTTT.

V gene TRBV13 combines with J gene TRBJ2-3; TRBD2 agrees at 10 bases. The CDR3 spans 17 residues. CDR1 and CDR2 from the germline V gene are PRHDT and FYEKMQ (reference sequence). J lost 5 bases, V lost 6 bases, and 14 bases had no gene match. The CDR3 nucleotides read TGTGCCAGCAGTTCCCGCTGGACTAGCGGAAAGGGAGATACGCAGTATTTT. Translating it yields CASSSRWTSGKGDTQYF.

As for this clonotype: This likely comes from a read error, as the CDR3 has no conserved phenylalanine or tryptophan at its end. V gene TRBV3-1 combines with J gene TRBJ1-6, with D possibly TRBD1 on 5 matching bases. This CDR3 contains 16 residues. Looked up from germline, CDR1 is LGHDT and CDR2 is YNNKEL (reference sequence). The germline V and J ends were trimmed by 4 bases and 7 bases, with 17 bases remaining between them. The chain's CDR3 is CASSPLGGARNSPLHY. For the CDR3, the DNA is TGTGCCAGCAGCCCCCTGGGGGGAGCTAGGAATTCACCCCTCCACTAT.

In nucleotides, the CDR3 is TGTGCCTGGAGTGCCGGGACATCAGGTGAAAAACTGTTTTTT. Translating gives CAWSAGTSGEKLFF. This chain joins TRBV30 and TRBJ1-4, with a tentative D call TRBD1 (6 bases). The CDR3 is 14 residues long. Germline CDR1 is GTSNPN and CDR2 is SVGIG (reference sequence). The V and J ends lost 1 base and 7 bases respectively, with 13 bases between them.

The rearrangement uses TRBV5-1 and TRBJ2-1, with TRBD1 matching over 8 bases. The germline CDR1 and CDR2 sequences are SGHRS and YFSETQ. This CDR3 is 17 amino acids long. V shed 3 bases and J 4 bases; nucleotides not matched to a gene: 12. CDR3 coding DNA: TGCGCCAGCAGCTCCGCCCCCGGGACAGGTCTTTACAATGAGCAGTTCTTC. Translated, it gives CASSSAPGTGLYNEQFF.

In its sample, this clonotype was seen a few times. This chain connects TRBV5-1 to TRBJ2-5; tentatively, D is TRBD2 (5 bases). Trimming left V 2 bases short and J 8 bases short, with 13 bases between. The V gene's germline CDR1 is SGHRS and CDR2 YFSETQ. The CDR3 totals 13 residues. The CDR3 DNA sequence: TGCGCCAGCAGCTTAGGAGGAGGAGAAACCCAGTACTTC. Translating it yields CASSLGGGETQYF. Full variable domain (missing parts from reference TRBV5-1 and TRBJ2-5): KAGVTQTPRYLIKTRGQQVTLSCSPISGHRSVSWYQQTPGQGLQFLFEYFSETQRNKGNFPGRFSGRQFSNSRSEMNVSTLELGDSALYLCASSLGGGETQYFGPGTRLLVL.

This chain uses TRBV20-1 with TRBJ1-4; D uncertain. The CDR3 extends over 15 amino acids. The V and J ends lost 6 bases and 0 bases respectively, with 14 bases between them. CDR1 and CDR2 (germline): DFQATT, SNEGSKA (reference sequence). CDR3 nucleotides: TGCAGTGCCAGAAGTCTGGACTCAACTAATGAAAAACTGTTTTTT. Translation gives CSARSLDSTNEKLFF.

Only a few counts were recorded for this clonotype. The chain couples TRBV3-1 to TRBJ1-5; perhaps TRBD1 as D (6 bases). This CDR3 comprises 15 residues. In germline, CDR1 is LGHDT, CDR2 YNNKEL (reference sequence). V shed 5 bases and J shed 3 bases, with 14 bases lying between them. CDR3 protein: CASSYTTGNNQPQHF. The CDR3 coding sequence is TGTGCCAGCAGCTATACTACAGGGAACAATCAGCCCCAGCATTTT. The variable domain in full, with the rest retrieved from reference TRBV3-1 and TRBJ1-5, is DTAVSQTPKYLVTQMGNDKSIKCEQNLGHDTMYWYKQDSKKFLKIMFSYNNKELIINETVPNRFSPKSPDKAHLNLHINSLELGDSAVYFCASSYTTGNNQPQHFGDGTRLSIL.

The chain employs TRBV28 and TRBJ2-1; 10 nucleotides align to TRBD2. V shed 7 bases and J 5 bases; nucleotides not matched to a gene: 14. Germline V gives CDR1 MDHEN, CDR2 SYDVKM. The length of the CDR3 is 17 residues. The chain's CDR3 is CASTSPASGGTHNEQFF. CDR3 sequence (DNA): TGTGCCAGCACCTCCCCCGCTAGCGGGGGTACTCACAATGAGCAGTTCTTC. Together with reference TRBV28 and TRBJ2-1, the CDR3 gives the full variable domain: DVKVTQSSRYLVKRTGEKVFLECVQDMDHENMFWYRQDPGLGLRLIYFSYDVKMKEKGDIPEGYSVSREKKERFSLILESASTNQTSMYLCASTSPASGGTHNEQFFGPGTRLTVL.

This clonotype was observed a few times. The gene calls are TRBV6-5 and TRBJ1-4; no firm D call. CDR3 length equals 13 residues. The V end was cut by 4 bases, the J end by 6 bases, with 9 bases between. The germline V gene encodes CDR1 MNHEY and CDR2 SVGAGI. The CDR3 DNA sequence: TGTGCCAGCAGTTTGCAACCCCATGAAAAACTGTTTTTT. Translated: CASSLQPHEKLFF.

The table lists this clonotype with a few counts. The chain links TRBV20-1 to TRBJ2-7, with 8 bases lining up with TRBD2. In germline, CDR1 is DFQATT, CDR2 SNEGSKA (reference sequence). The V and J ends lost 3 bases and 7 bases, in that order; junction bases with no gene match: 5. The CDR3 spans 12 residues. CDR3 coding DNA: TGCAGTGCTAGTGTGGGACTAGAGGAGCAGTACTTC. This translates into CSASVGLEEQYF.